Listed here are 9 T cell receptor beta chains from one sample, sequenced in a study of OX40 agonist ivuxolimab in advanced cancers. TCRdb's table, derived via immunoSEQ multiplex PCR, lists solely in-frame clones and lacks some. The repertoire has about 59,000 clones, 87% of them found once; the top ten carry 0.3% to 0.4%. Sample: CD4+ or CD8+ T cells sorted from blood, taken in a trial of the OX40 agonist ivuxolimab. The source is an adult with an advanced solid tumor such as melanoma, head and neck, liver or kidney cancer.

The chain has TRBV7-9 and TRBJ2-7; perhaps TRBD2 as D (5 bases). The V gene's germline CDR1 is SEHNR and CDR2 FQNEAQ (reference sequence). The CDR3 has 14 residues. V was clipped by 5 bases and J by 1 base, with 12 bases between them. This CDR3 is CASSPPERSYEQYF. The CDR3 DNA sequence: TGTGCCAGCAGCCCCCCGGAGCGGTCCTACGAGCAGTACTTC.

The chain recombines TRBV7-3 with TRBJ1-2; tentatively, D is TRBD1 (5 bases). Trimming removed 5 bases from V and 4 bases from J, with 11 bases in between. CDR3 length equals 13 residues. Per the germline V gene, CDR1 is SGHTA and CDR2 is FQGTGA. The CDR3 sequence is CASSPDSRYGYTF. CDR3 in DNA: TGTGCCAGCAGCCCTGACAGCCGCTATGGCTACACCTTC.

The chain couples TRBV18 to TRBJ1-3; D unresolved. Trimming took 3 bases from V and 4 from J, leaving 10 bases between them. Germline assignment: CDR1 KGHSH and CDR2 LQKENI. The CDR3 is made up of 14 amino acids. CDR3 DNA sequence: TGTGCCAGCTCACCGAGGATCCTCGGAAACACCATATATTTT. As protein: CASSPRILGNTIYF.

The CDR3 sequence is CASSFIASGNTIYF. The CDR3 nucleotides are TGTGCCAGCAGTTTCATCGCCTCTGGAAACACCATATATTTT. V usage is TRBV6-5 and J usage is TRBJ1-3; D is unresolved. The CDR3 covers 14 residues. The ends were cut back, 4 bases at V and 0 bases at J, with 7 bases in the middle. The germline CDR1 and CDR2 sequences are MNHEY and SVGAGI.

V gene TRBV6-5 combines with J gene TRBJ1-2; D call uncertain. The CDR3 runs to 14 residues. Germline lookup yields CDR1 MNHEY and CDR2 SVGAGI. V shed 2 bases and J shed 3 bases, with 10 bases lying between them. The CDR3 nucleotides read TGTGCCAGCAGTTACCACCCCCGGGACTATGGCTACACCTTC. This codes for CASSYHPRDYGYTF.

The chain employs TRBV20-1 and TRBJ1-1, with D unclear. The CDR3 length is 11 residues. Trimming pared 0 bases from V and 3 bases from J, leaving 2 bases between. Germline V lookup: CDR1 DFQATT, CDR2 SNEGSKA (reference sequence). As DNA, the CDR3 is TGCAGTGCTAGAGAGGACACTGAAGCTTTCTTT. Encoded protein: CSAREDTEAFF.

The chain uses TRBV29-1 and TRBJ1-2; perhaps TRBD1 as D (6 bases). V lost 3 bases to trimming and J lost 6 bases, with 8 bases between them. The CDR3 consists of 11 residues. Germline V CDR1 and CDR2: SQVTM, ANQGSEA. The CDR3 DNA reads as TGCAGCGTTGATAGGGGGGATGGCTACACCTTC. It specifies CSVDRGDGYTF. The variable domain in full, completed from reference TRBV29-1 and TRBJ1-2, reads SAVISQKPSRDICQRGTSLTIQCQVDSQVTMMFWYRQQPGQSLTLIATANQGSEATYESGFVIDKFPISRPNLTFSTLTVSNMSPEDSSIYLCSVDRGDGYTFGSGTRLTVV.

The rearrangement uses TRBV11-2 and TRBJ2-5; D is perhaps TRBD2 (5 bases). The length of the CDR3 is 14 residues. The germline CDR1 and CDR2 sequences are SGHAT and FQNNGV. Trimming removed 3 bases from V and 2 bases from J, with 10 bases in between. The CDR3 loop is CASSFNREQETQYF. CDR3 nucleotides: TGTGCCAGCAGCTTCAACCGGGAACAAGAGACCCAGTACTTC.

The J gene is TRBJ2-7, the V gene TRBV28; D is unclear. Trimming removed 2 bases at V and 2 bases at J, with 4 bases between. CDR1 and CDR2 (germline): MDHEN, SYDVKM. The CDR3 totals 12 residues. For the CDR3, the DNA is TGTGCCAGCAGTTTAAGTCCCTACGAGCAGTACTTC. This sequence encodes CASSLSPYEQYF.